Relative to its sample, the clone carrying this T cell receptor (beta chain) is medium-sized. The antigen is unknown. This entry comes from a study of liver allograft versus peripheral blood T cells. Study context: Repertoires of T cell receptors in transplanted livers were compared with recipients' peripheral blood repertoires. Study-wide results and limits: Repertoires found inside liver allografts reportedly differed from T cell receptor repertoires in peripheral blood.

Each CDR3 protein gets one entry after TCRdb re-called the reads with MiXCR. The table has 8,500 to 14,000 distinct CDR3 sequences, about 23% seen once; the top ten hold about 1.4%. Deletions cut 5 bases from V and 4 bases from J, with 8 bases between. Germline V gene sequence: CDR1 LNHDA, CDR2 SQIVND (reference sequence). This CDR3 has 12 amino acids. This clonotype originated in a human patient who had a liver transplant. The graft donor may have given rise to some T cells. This chain uses TRBV19 with TRBJ1-1, with D perhaps matching TRBD1 (5 bases). The CDR3 DNA reads as TGTGCCAGTAGTCCCAGGGCCACTGAAGCTTTCTTT. This gives the protein CASSPRATEAFF.